This T cell receptor (beta chain) was found in a study of CD8 T cells in Susac syndrome (dated by TCRdb to the late 2010s). Notes on the research overall: Of the Susac syndrome patients who were sequenced, roughly 6 had clinically active disease and roughly 8 were in clinical remission. At blood withdrawal, Susac syndrome patients were either therapy-naive, taking corticosteroids (in some cases with IVIg as well), or taking IVIg alone. Whether CD8+ T cell activation and differentiation in Susac syndrome was antigen driven was tested using repertoire sequencing.

As to this clonotype: The antigen it binds to is not known. No base-level quality is on record; no much larger clone is a single base apart.

Peripheral blood CD8+ and CD4+ T cells from healthy donors, Susac syndrome patients and multiple sclerosis patients were profiled using high-throughput TCR beta sequencing. The Susac syndrome patients fulfilled recently defined diagnostic criteria for either definite or probable disease. Bulk CD8+ and CD4+ T cells were purified by magnetic negative isolation, whereas CD8+ TEMRA cells were enriched by FACS. Blood was drawn into EDTA tubes, processed within 24 hours, and PBMCs were isolated by density gradient centrifugation. PBMCs intended for TCR sequencing were frozen in liquid nitrogen and were later thawed in a 37 degrees C water bath. Purity of sorted or isolated CD4+, CD8+ and CD8+ TEMRA cells was at least 90%. Here is what the overall study found, with its caveats: The CD4+ T cell repertoire of patients with Susac syndrome showed no detectable clonal expansion. The number of individuals in the TCR sequencing and HLA analysis was acknowledged as relatively small.

RNA was extracted using the RNeasy kit, and roughly 0.5 to 1 microgram was reverse transcribed with random hexamers. The immunoSEQ multiplex PCR assay, covering 54 Vbeta and 13 Jbeta segments, was used to amplify TCR beta CDR3 regions. PCR amplification bias was corrected by using a synthetic template baseline for primer optimization and computational correction. Processing in the source paper ran as follows. Reads were annotated to V, D and J genes per IMGT and analyzed with immunoSEQ Analyzer, keeping only productive sequences. Clonality was calculated as one minus the Shannon entropy normalized by log2 of the number of productive unique sequences. For each patient and control, public and private clones were evaluated within the 100 most prevalent clones. Susac-specific clones were defined as absent from healthy and MS cohorts, some 1,000 published viral clones and other ImmuneACCESS disease sequences. TCRdb handled the public reads itself, with Q25 trimming in fastp and clone calling in MiXCR, and kept productive beta chains. All rows with the same CDR3 protein become a single entry with the most common DNA and genes. None of the V and J calls come from the authors' own analysis; TCRdb made them. For this sample the table gives more than 150,000 distinct CDR3 sequences, of which 95% to 97% were detected only once. The ten largest clones take up around 0.12% of the sample.

The sequence came from a human donor with Susac syndrome. Sequencing was done on a sample of CD4+ T cells from PBMCs.

Here is the DNA: TGTGCCAGCAGTTTGACCCGGGGAGCTGAAGCTTTCTTT. It specifies CASSLTRGAEAFF. The V gene is TRBV12-3 or TRBV12-4 and the J gene is TRBJ1-1; the D gene lacks a confident call. Counted from cysteine to phenylalanine, this CDR3 has 13 amino acids. Of all the DNA, just the CDR3 is kept, 39 bases in frame from base 1. The junction carries 11 bases between V and J, which are trimmed by 3 bases and 6 bases respectively.